What follows are 28 T cell receptor beta chains derived from one specimen sequenced in a study of blood T cells in healthy people across ages. Through a sample-barcoded 5' primer and a J-beta primer mix, a second PCR was run for roughly 6 to 12 cycles. Each CDR3 protein is one row after TCRdb ran MiXCR on the 5' RACE reads. The top ten clones hold less than 25% of a sample with under 800,000 distinct CDR3 sequences, roughly two fifths of them seen once. The sequenced sample was blood. All receptors derive from an older woman in good health.

This clonotype occurred a few times. The chain employs TRBV6-5 and TRBJ1-2; possibly TRBD1 for D (5 bases). Trimming pared 7 bases from V and 3 bases from J, leaving 21 bases between. The germline V gene has CDR1 MNHEY and CDR2 SVGAGI. The CDR3 runs to 16 residues. CDR3 bases: TGTGCCAGCACCCCAGGTGGGGCTGGGGAAGACTATGGCTACACCTTC. Translation: CASTPGGAGEDYGYTF.

The rearrangement joins TRBV7-2 to TRBJ2-7, with D uncertain. The DNA end is more similar to TRBJ2-5, so the J call may be wrong. Germline CDR1 and CDR2: SGHTA and FQGNSA. The CDR3 is 14 amino acids. CDR3 residues: CASSLFPSQETQYF. The CDR3 nucleotides are TGTGCCAGCAGCTTATTCCCCTCCCAGGAGACCCAGTACTTC.

The chain is built from TRBV4-3 and TRBJ2-3, with 8 bases fitting TRBD1. Looked up from germline, CDR1 is LGHNA and CDR2 is YSLEER. The CDR3 has 15 residues. J was trimmed by 3 bases and V by 4 bases; bases with no gene match: 6. The CDR3: CASSPSGTGTDTQYF. CDR3 in DNA: TGCGCCAGCAGCCCGTCCGGGACAGGAACAGATACGCAGTATTTT.

The chain couples TRBV9 to TRBJ1-2; D possibly corresponds to TRBD1 (5 bases). Germline loops: CDR1 SGDLS, CDR2 YYNGEE. This CDR3 region has 15 residues. V lost 0 bases, J lost 4 bases, and 13 bases lay in between. The CDR3 DNA sequence: TGTGCCAGCAGCGTAGTCGGGGGAGGCGGCTATGGCTACACCTTC. Residues: CASSVVGGGGYGYTF. The variable domain in full, with the rest retrieved from reference TRBV9 and TRBJ1-2, is DSGVTQTPKHLITATGQRVTLRCSPRSGDLSVYWYQQSLDQGLQFLIQYYNGEERAKGNILERFSAQQFPDLHSELNLSSLELGDSALYFCASSVVGGGGYGYTFGSGTRLTVV.

This sequence joins TRBV5-1 and TRBJ1-1; 7 bases align to TRBD1. From germline, CDR1 is SGHRS and CDR2 YFSETQ. J lost 0 bases, V lost 3 bases, and 5 bases had no gene match. The CDR3 has 15 residues. CDR3 residues: CASSWQGEVNTEAFF. The CDR3 nucleotides are TGCGCCAGCAGCTGGCAGGGGGAAGTGAACACTGAAGCTTTCTTT.

This clonotype was counted only a few times. V gene TRBV5-8 combines with J gene TRBJ2-5; 8 bases agree with TRBD2. Germline V CDR1 and CDR2: SGHTS, YDEGEE. This CDR3 is 15 amino acids long. V trimming: 0 bases; J trimming: 4 bases; junction bases outside the gene matches: 5. The CDR3 region has the DNA TGTGCCAGCAGCTTGGGTCGACGGGAGGGAGAGACCCAGTACTTC. Translated: CASSLGRREGETQYF. The full variable domain, rest sourced from reference TRBV5-8 and TRBJ2-5, is EAGVTQSPTHLIKTRGQQATLRCSPISGHTSVYWYQQALGLGLQFLLWYDEGEERNRGNFPPRFSGRQFPNYSSELNVNALELEDSALYLCASSLGRREGETQYFGPGTRLLVL.

This clonotype came up a few times. The chain employs TRBV5-1 and TRBJ2-7; TRBD2 agrees at 9 bases. V lost 0 bases and J lost 5; bases outside the gene matches: 9. This CDR3 has 16 residues. Germline V gene sequence: CDR1 SGHRS, CDR2 YFSETQ. CDR3 nucleotide sequence: TGCGCCAGCAGCTTGGTCGGCGGGGGGGGTCGTGACGAGCAGTACTTC. It encodes CASSLVGGGGRDEQYF.

This clonotype was detected only a few times. The chain links TRBV20-1 to TRBJ2-3; TRBD2 matches at 12 bases. Looked up from germline, CDR1 is DFQATT and CDR2 is SNEGSKA (reference sequence). The CDR3 is 17 amino acids. Trimming removed 5 bases from V and 4 bases from J; junction bases left unmatched: 13. The CDR3 is CSASAGGLAGPPDTQYF. The CDR3 nucleotides are TGCAGTGCTTCCGCGGGAGGACTAGCGGGACCTCCAGATACGCAGTATTTT.

The table lists this clonotype with a few counts. The chain employs TRBV5-1 and TRBJ1-4, with a possible D match to TRBD1 (6 bases). In germline, CDR1 is SGHRS, CDR2 YFSETQ. V lost 4 bases and J 6 bases, leaving 13 bases between the germline ends. The CDR3 length is 14 residues. In DNA, the CDR3 is TGCGCCAGCAGCCCTGGTGGGGGCCATGAAAAACTGTTTTTT. Its translation: CASSPGGGHEKLFF. The entire variable domain, with the rest obtained from reference TRBV5-1 and TRBJ1-4, is as follows: KAGVTQTPRYLIKTRGQQVTLSCSPISGHRSVSWYQQTPGQGLQFLFEYFSETQRNKGNFPGRFSGRQFSNSRSEMNVSTLELGDSALYLCASSPGGGHEKLFFGSGTQLSVL.

This clonotype appeared a few times. The J gene is TRBJ1-2, the V gene TRBV20-1; TRBD1 is a possible D gene (6 bases). The CDR3 consists of 12 residues. The germline V gene encodes CDR1 DFQATT and CDR2 SNEGSKA (reference sequence). Trimming shortened V by 7 bases and J by 4 bases, and 13 bases separated the two germline ends. CDR3 sequence reads: CSVATGPYGYTF. The CDR3 region has the DNA TGCAGTGTCGCGACAGGTCCCTATGGCTACACCTTC.

The chain recombines TRBV12-3 or TRBV12-4 with TRBJ2-3; D ambiguous. V lost 4 bases and J lost 0, with 11 bases in between. This CDR3 comprises 15 residues. CDR3 nucleotide sequence: TGTGCCAGCAGTTCCCGGAGTGTGAGCACAGATACGCAGTATTTT. It yields the protein CASSSRSVSTDTQYF.

This clonotype was counted at least ten times. The genes are TRBV24-1 and TRBJ2-1; no definite D call. Per germline, CDR1 KGHDR and CDR2 SFDVKD. Trimming cost V 9 bases and J 7 bases, with 15 bases left between them. The CDR3 contains 13 residues. CDR3 loop: CATDFLHGNEQFF. DNA of the CDR3: TGTGCCACCGACTTCCTACATGGGAATGAGCAGTTCTTC.

This clonotype has just a few counts. Being one base from a much bigger clone, this may be a read error. CDR3 region: CASSVGPGSYEQYF. CDR3 in DNA: TGTGCCAGCAGCGTAGGGCCGGGCTCCTACGAGCAGTACTTC. V and J are TRBV7-2 and TRBJ2-7; D unresolved. The CDR3 is 14 amino acids. Trimming cost V 5 bases and J 0 bases, with 11 bases left between them. In germline, CDR1 is SGHTA, CDR2 FQGNSA.

The V gene is TRBV6-6, the J gene TRBJ2-1; 11 bases are a match to TRBD2. Germline lookup yields CDR1 MNHNY and CDR2 SVGAGI (reference sequence). There are 17 residues in the CDR3. J lost 6 bases, V lost 4 bases, and 11 bases had no gene match. CDR3 DNA: TGTGCCAGCAGTTCAACTGCCGGGACTAGCGGTACCAATGAGCAGTTCTTC. Protein: CASSSTAGTSGTNEQFF.

This clonotype showed up just a few times. This sequence joins TRBV5-1 and TRBJ1-1; 7 nucleotides match TRBD1. Germline assignment: CDR1 SGHRS and CDR2 YFSETQ. V shed 4 bases and J 5 bases; nucleotides not matched to a gene: 8. The CDR3 has 14 amino acids. CDR3: CASSLGQERTEAFF. The CDR3 DNA reads TGCGCCAGCAGCCTTGGACAGGAGAGGACTGAAGCTTTCTTT.

The chain links TRBV20-1 to TRBJ2-5, with 7 bases aligning to TRBD1. Germline values: CDR1 DFQATT, CDR2 SNEGSKA (reference sequence). Trimming removed 0 bases from V and 5 bases from J; junction bases left unmatched: 9. This CDR3 has 15 amino acids. The CDR3 region is CSAREPTGAGETQYF. The DNA of the CDR3 is TGCAGTGCTAGAGAGCCCACAGGGGCCGGTGAGACCCAGTACTTC.

The rearrangement joins TRBV11-1 to TRBJ1-1, with a possible D match to TRBD1 (5 bases). Germline V gene sequence: CDR1 SGHAT, CDR2 FQDESV (reference sequence). The CDR3 sequence is 13 residues long. The V gene lost 6 bases and the J gene lost 4 bases, with 12 bases spanning the gap. DNA for the CDR3: TGTGCCAGCAGTAGGGGCACCGTCACTGAAGCTTTCTTT. It codes for CASSRGTVTEAFF.

This clonotype was seen a few times. V usage is TRBV20-1 and J usage is TRBJ2-5, with D possibly being TRBD1 (6 bases). The DNA end lines up better with TRBJ2-7; the J call may be wrong. The length of the CDR3 is 15 residues. Germline V CDR1 and CDR2: DFQATT, SNEGSKA (reference sequence). The CDR3 DNA reads TGCAGTGCTAGAGTATCGCGCAGGGGAACGGGCGAGCAGTACTTC. It codes for CSARVSRRGTGEQYF.

This clonotype has more than one count but fewer than ten. V gene TRBV13 combines with J gene TRBJ1-1; no reliable D call. V lost 7 bases and J 4 bases, leaving 7 bases between the germline ends. CDR3 length: 11 residues. Germline V gives CDR1 PRHDT, CDR2 FYEKMQ (reference sequence). Written as DNA, the CDR3 is TGTGCCAGCAAGCTCATCACTGAAGCTTTCTTT. Its translation is CASKLITEAFF.

The genes are TRBV3-1 and TRBJ1-2; maybe TRBD1 (5 bases). There are 14 residues in the CDR3. Germline V gives CDR1 LGHDT, CDR2 YNNKEL (reference sequence). Trimming left V 5 bases short and J 3 bases short, with 13 bases between. Here the CDR3 reads CASSDPGGDYGYTF. Here the CDR3 DNA reads TGTGCCAGCAGCGACCCGGGGGGAGACTATGGCTACACCTTC.

This clonotype appeared once. The CDR3 DNA sequence: TGCAGTGCTGGGGACTCGAAACACGTCTTGCCATACTACGAGCAGTACTTC. It codes for CSAGDSKHVLPYYEQYF. J is TRBJ2-7 and V is TRBV20-1; tentative D call: TRBD2 (6 bases). Trimming stripped 5 bases from V and 3 bases from J, with 26 bases between. The germline gives CDR1 DFQATT, CDR2 SNEGSKA (reference sequence). This CDR3 contains 17 residues.

V gene TRBV7-2 combines with J gene TRBJ2-3, with D possibly being TRBD2 (7 bases). V lost 5 bases and J lost 5, with 20 bases in between. This CDR3 has 16 residues. Per germline, CDR1 SGHTA and CDR2 FQGNSA. The CDR3 region has the DNA TGTGCCAGCAGCCTTGGTGAGGGGGGGCTCAGAGATACGCAGTATTTT. Translation: CASSLGEGGLRDTQYF.

V usage is TRBV10-3 and J usage is TRBJ2-3; TRBD2 matches at 9 bases. The V gene end was trimmed by 10 bases and the J gene end by 5 bases; junction bases not matched to a gene: 10. The CDR3 is 14 amino acids. CDR1 is ENHRY, CDR2 SYGVKD, per germline. CDR3 sequence reads: CATGPGLAVDTQYF. The CDR3 region has the DNA TGTGCCACGGGACCGGGACTAGCAGTAGATACGCAGTATTTT.

A few counts support this clonotype. The chain recombines TRBV6-6 with TRBJ1-2, with unresolved D. The germline V gene encodes CDR1 MNHNY and CDR2 SVGAGI (reference sequence). V lost 2 bases to trimming and J lost 5 bases, with 12 bases between them. The CDR3 has 14 residues. The CDR3 here is CASSYGRPDYGYTF. As DNA, the CDR3 is TGTGCCAGCAGTTACGGCAGGCCGGATTATGGCTACACCTTC.

The table lists this clonotype with a few counts. The chain employs TRBV7-8 and TRBJ2-1; TRBD2 agrees at 7 bases. Trimming removed 5 bases from V and 4 bases from J; junction bases left unmatched: 11. This CDR3 contains 16 residues. Germline lookup yields CDR1 SGHVS and CDR2 FQNEAQ. The CDR3 loop is CASSPPGSGTYNEQFF. The CDR3 DNA reads as TGTGCCAGCAGCCCCCCTGGGAGCGGGACGTACAATGAGCAGTTCTTC.

The J gene is TRBJ2-7, the V gene TRBV4-3; 8 bases align to TRBD1. In germline, CDR1 is LGHNA, CDR2 YSLEER. This CDR3 region has 15 residues. The V and J ends lost 1 base and 5 bases, in that order; junction bases with no gene match: 7. The CDR3 loop reads CASSQGDRHLNEQYF. The CDR3 DNA sequence: TGCGCCAGCAGCCAAGGGGACAGGCATCTGAACGAGCAGTACTTC.

For this clonotype: It may be a read error: a sequence one base away is much more abundant. V is TRBV30 and J is TRBJ2-1, with 9 bases aligning to TRBD1. Germline V gene lookup returns CDR1 GTSNPN and CDR2 SVGIG (reference sequence). The CDR3 contains 15 residues. The CDR3 here is CAWTLRTGVINKQFF. In DNA, the CDR3 is TGTGCCTGGACCCTAAGGACAGGGGTGATCAATAAGCAGTTCTTC.

On this clonotype: A clone one base away is much larger, so this may be a read error. This sequence joins TRBV6-1 and TRBJ2-1, with 9 bases lining up with TRBD1. Germline loops: CDR1 MNHNS, CDR2 SASEGT. This CDR3 has 14 amino acids. The CDR3 spells CVSSTGTGLNEQFF. CDR3 DNA sequence: TGTGTCAGCAGTACTGGGACAGGGCTGAATGAGCAGTTCTTC.